These 19 T cell receptor beta chains were all obtained from the same sample, sequenced in a study of blood T cells in healthy people across ages. Combining a sample-barcoded 5' primer with a J-beta primer mix, a second PCR ran for 7 to 11 cycles. TCRdb ran MiXCR on the 5' RACE reads and lists one entry per CDR3 protein. The sample carries about 970,000 distinct CDR3 sequences, 51% recorded once. What was sequenced was blood. The receptors stem from a woman aged 55-70 years in good health.

The genes are TRBV6-2 or TRBV6-3 and TRBJ2-3; no clear D. In germline, CDR1 is MNHEY, CDR2 SVGEGT. This CDR3 region has 16 residues. V lost 0 bases and J 0 bases, leaving 10 bases between the germline ends. CDR3 residues: CASSYSELKSTDTQYF. CDR3 DNA: TGTGCCAGCAGTTACTCGGAGCTTAAGAGCACAGATACGCAGTATTTT.

This clonotype was seen only a few times. V usage is TRBV6-6 and J usage is TRBJ2-3; the D gene is possibly TRBD1 (6 bases). This CDR3 is built from 15 residues. Germline CDR1 reads MNHNY; CDR2 reads SVGAGI (reference sequence). Trimming removed 6 bases at V and 2 bases at J, with 15 bases between. In DNA form, the CDR3 reads TGTGCCAGCAGCCCTCAGGGGAAGATCACAGATACGCAGTATTTT. Translating it yields CASSPQGKITDTQYF.

This clonotype was seen at least ten times. The chain is built from TRBV4-2 and TRBJ2-7; D is uncertain. The CDR3 loop spans 17 amino acids. CDR1 is LGHNA and CDR2 is YNFKEQ in the germline V gene. The V end was cut by 0 bases, the J end by 7 bases, with 22 bases between. This chain's CDR3 is CASSQEVGTELNNEQYF. CDR3 coding DNA: TGTGCCAGCAGCCAAGAAGTGGGAACAGAACTTAATAATGAGCAGTACTTC.

This rearrangement joins TRBV19 to TRBJ2-7, with TRBD1 matching over 7 bases. The V gene end was trimmed by 6 bases and the J gene end by 2 bases; junction bases not matched to a gene: 7. The CDR3 loop spans 14 amino acids. Germline CDR1 and CDR2: LNHDA and SQIVND (reference sequence). Here the CDR3 reads CASSARDRTYEQYF. The DNA for the CDR3 is TGTGCCAGTAGCGCCCGGGACAGAACCTACGAGCAGTACTTC.

The V and J genes are TRBV4-1 and TRBJ1-6, with 7 bases that match TRBD1. The length of the CDR3 is 15 residues. Germline loops: CDR1 MGHRA, CDR2 YSYEKL. J lost 13 bases, V lost 2 bases, and 11 bases had no gene match. The CDR3 bases are TGCGCCAGCAGCCAACCCCGGACAGGTGGATACCCCCTCCACTTT. Protein product: CASSQPRTGGYPLHF.

The rearrangement links TRBV14 to TRBJ2-7; the match to TRBD1 covers 9 bases. The germline CDR1 and CDR2 sequences are SGHDN and FVKESK. V lost 0 bases and J lost 3; bases outside the gene matches: 6. This CDR3 is 16 amino acids long. CDR3 residues: CASSQDTGGVSYEQYF. CDR3 DNA: TGTGCCAGCAGCCAAGACACAGGGGGCGTGAGCTACGAGCAGTACTTC.

The rearrangement uses TRBV7-8 and TRBJ2-5, with 9 bases that match TRBD1. The germline CDR1 and CDR2 sequences are SGHVS and FQNEAQ. This CDR3 contains 15 residues. J was trimmed by 4 bases and V by 2 bases; bases with no gene match: 5. In DNA form, the CDR3 reads TGTGCCAGCAGCTTATCTAGACAGGGGGGAGAGACCCAGTACTTC. Amino acid sequence: CASSLSRQGGETQYF.

There are a few counts of this clonotype. This chain connects TRBV7-6 to TRBJ2-5; the match to TRBD1 covers 7 bases. After removal of 4 bases from V and 4 bases from J, the junction contained 9 bases not matched to a gene. In germline, CDR1 is SGHVS, CDR2 FNYEAQ. CDR3 length: 15 amino acids. DNA of the CDR3: TGTGCCAGCAGCTCACAGACAGGGTGGGGAGAGACCCAGTACTTC. Translated: CASSSQTGWGETQYF.

The chain combines TRBV9 with TRBJ2-7; 9 bases agree with TRBD2. Germline V gene lookup returns CDR1 SGDLS and CDR2 YYNGEE. The length of the CDR3 is 15 residues. Losses at the gene ends were 2 bases for V and 1 base for J; bases not matched to a gene: 4. The CDR3 here is CASSVGLAFSYEQYF. The CDR3 coding sequence is TGTGCCAGCAGCGTCGGACTAGCGTTTTCCTACGAGCAGTACTTC. The complete variable domain, with remaining parts taken from reference TRBV9 and TRBJ2-7, reads DSGVTQTPKHLITATGQRVTLRCSPRSGDLSVYWYQQSLDQGLQFLIQYYNGEERAKGNILERFSAQQFPDLHSELNLSSLELGDSALYFCASSVGLAFSYEQYFGPGTRLTVT.

This clonotype was seen more than once but under ten times. The chain couples TRBV6-1 to TRBJ2-7; D is uncertain. Germline V gene lookup returns CDR1 MNHNS and CDR2 SASEGT. Trimming removed 2 bases from V and 0 bases from J, with 8 bases in between. The length of the CDR3 is 14 residues. The chain's CDR3 is CASSELISSYEQYF. CDR3 nucleotide sequence: TGTGCCAGCAGTGAACTTATCAGCTCCTACGAGCAGTACTTC.

The CDR3 DNA sequence: TGTGCCAGCTCACCGTACAGTGACCCAGATACGCAGTATTTT. Protein product: CASSPYSDPDTQYF. The chain combines TRBV18 with TRBJ2-3; D gene ambiguous. The CDR3 covers 14 residues. Trimming removed 3 bases from V and 4 bases from J, with 11 bases in between. CDR1 and CDR2 (germline): KGHSH, LQKENI.

The V call is TRBV29-1, the J call TRBJ1-2, with D possibly matching TRBD1 (5 bases). The V gene lost 6 bases and the J gene lost 7 bases, with 12 bases spanning the gap. This CDR3 is built from 11 residues. Germline CDR1 SQVTM, CDR2 ANQGSEA. The CDR3 DNA reads as TGCAGCGTCTCAGGGACGTCTGGCTACACCTTC. Its translation: CSVSGTSGYTF.

This clonotype was observed a handful of times. This chain links TRBV5-4 with TRBJ2-6, with 9 bases lining up with TRBD1. Losses at the gene ends were 0 bases for V and 10 bases for J; bases not matched to a gene: 2. The germline V gene encodes CDR1 SGHNT and CDR2 YYREEE (reference sequence). The CDR3 is 14 amino acids. The CDR3 spells CASSLGDRENVLTF. In nucleotides, the CDR3 is TGTGCCAGCAGCTTGGGGGACAGGGAAAACGTCCTGACTTTC. Based on the CDR3 plus reference TRBV5-4 and TRBJ2-6, the full variable domain is ETGVTQSPTHLIKTRGQQVTLRCSSQSGHNTVSWYQQALGQGPQFIFQYYREEENGRGNFPPRFSGLQFPNYSSELNVNALELDDSALYLCASSLGDRENVLTFGAGSRLTVL.

This clonotype was seen a few times. The rearrangement joins TRBV15 to TRBJ1-2; D remains unclear. Trimming took off 0 bases at V and 5 bases at J, with 7 bases between the two ends. In germline, CDR1 is LNHNV, CDR2 YYDKDF (reference sequence). CDR3 length: 13 residues. CDR3: CATSRDPSYGYTF. DNA for the CDR3: TGTGCCACCAGCAGAGATCCCTCTTATGGCTACACCTTC.

CDR3 DNA sequence: TGCGCCAGCAGCTTGATGTCAGCCGGGAGCGTCTACAATGAGCAGTTCTTC. It specifies CASSLMSAGSVYNEQFF. The gene calls are TRBV5-1 and TRBJ2-1, with a weak D call TRBD2 (6 bases). The length of the CDR3 is 17 residues. The germline V gene encodes CDR1 SGHRS and CDR2 YFSETQ. Trimming pared 1 base from V and 3 bases from J, leaving 17 bases between.

J is TRBJ2-4 and V is TRBV7-3, with D uncertain. The better agreement between TRBJ2-5 and the DNA end casts doubt on the J call. CDR1 is SGHTA, CDR2 FQGTGA, per germline. The CDR3 has 13 amino acids. The chain's CDR3 is CASSVRSKETQYF. CDR3 sequence (DNA): TGTGCCAGCAGCGTAAGAAGCAAGGAGACCCAGTACTTC.

CDR3 loop: CASSFRSRNEKLFF. The DNA of the CDR3 is TGTGCCAGCAGCTTCCGGAGCCGGAATGAAAAACTGTTTTTT. The gene calls are TRBV12-3 or TRBV12-4 and TRBJ1-4; no clear D. The CDR3 runs to 14 residues. Trimming pared 6 bases from V and 5 bases from J, leaving 13 bases between.

V gene TRBV7-2 combines with J gene TRBJ1-6; TRBD1 matches at 8 bases. The CDR3 length is 18 residues. V lost 6 bases to trimming and J lost 4 bases; unmatched junction nucleotides: 14. Germline V gene lookup returns CDR1 SGHTA and CDR2 FQGNSA. Here the CDR3 reads CASRNIRDRSFYNSPLHF. The CDR3 nucleotides read TGTGCCAGCAGAAACATACGGGACAGGAGCTTTTATAATTCACCCCTCCACTTT.

The rearrangement links TRBV20-1 to TRBJ2-3; a weak D match, TRBD2 (6 bases). V was trimmed by 2 bases and J by 1 base, leaving 10 bases between them. There are 14 residues in the CDR3. CDR1 is DFQATT, CDR2 SNEGSKA, per germline (reference sequence). The CDR3 region has the DNA TGCAGTGCTAGAAAACGGGAGCGCACAGATACGCAGTATTTT. The encoded protein is CSARKRERTDTQYF.